These 23 T cell receptor beta chains came from one sample sequenced in a study of identical twins. TCRdb passed the 5' RACE reads through MiXCR, listing each CDR3 protein once. This table holds roughly 500,000 distinct CDR3 sequences, 22% found once. This sample also belongs to another study, concerning T cells expressing NK-cell markers.

The source material was CD4+ T cells sorted from blood. These TCRs come from a woman younger than 30 in good health.

This clonotype has more than one count but fewer than ten. J is TRBJ2-3 and V is TRBV10-2; the match to TRBD2 covers 9 bases. The junction had 5 bases not matched to a gene; V was cut back by 6 bases and J by 1 base. The CDR3 consists of 15 residues. Germline CDR1 reads WSHSY; CDR2 reads SAAADI. The CDR3 loop reads CASSLQRGGTDTQYF. The CDR3 region has the DNA TGCGCCAGCAGCCTACAGCGGGGGGGCACAGATACGCAGTATTTT.

This clonotype was counted at least ten times. The chain employs TRBV6-1 and TRBJ1-3; D not certain. CDR1 is MNHNS and CDR2 is SASEGT in the germline V gene. Trimming left V 8 bases short and J 0 bases short, with 11 bases between. This CDR3 has 14 residues. The CDR3 loop is CASRPYTSGNTIYF. The DNA for the CDR3 is TGTGCCAGCCGCCCTTACACCTCTGGAAACACCATATATTTT.

This chain joins TRBV10-3 and TRBJ2-3; D ambiguous. The V end was cut by 8 bases, the J end by 6 bases, with 9 bases between. Germline V gives CDR1 ENHRY, CDR2 SYGVKD. The CDR3 loop spans 11 amino acids. In DNA, the CDR3 is TGTGCCATCGCGGACGGGGATACGCAGTATTTT. It codes for CAIADGDTQYF.

There are a few counts of this clonotype. This sequence joins TRBV20-1 and TRBJ2-3, with unresolved D. V lost 3 bases to trimming and J lost 0 bases, with 10 bases between them. The CDR3 has 14 residues. Germline assignment: CDR1 DFQATT and CDR2 SNEGSKA (reference sequence). The CDR3: CSASDRVSTDTQYF. As DNA, the CDR3 is TGCAGTGCTAGCGACCGCGTTAGCACAGATACGCAGTATTTT.

This clonotype was seen a few times. The chain is built from TRBV7-2 and TRBJ2-2, with TRBD1 as a possible D gene (5 bases). Germline CDR1 reads SGHTA; CDR2 reads FQGNSA. V lost 5 bases, J lost 6 bases, and 19 bases lay in between. The CDR3 covers 16 residues. The chain's CDR3 is CASSTMAGNPSGELFF. The CDR3 nucleotides are TGTGCCAGCAGCACAATGGCAGGGAATCCTTCCGGGGAGCTGTTTTTT.

The chain is built from TRBV20-1 and TRBJ2-5; 7 bases agree with TRBD2. V trimming: 3 bases; J trimming: 4 bases; junction bases outside the gene matches: 11. This CDR3 has 15 amino acids. Germline V lookup: CDR1 DFQATT, CDR2 SNEGSKA (reference sequence). The CDR3 DNA follows: TGCAGTGCTAGGTCTAGCGGTGATAGGGGAGAGACCCAGTACTTC. It yields the protein CSARSSGDRGETQYF.

The J gene is TRBJ1-2, the V gene TRBV5-5; TRBD1 aligns across 9 bases. J gave up 6 bases and V 2 bases, and 2 bases lay outside the gene matches. The CDR3 has 13 residues. In germline, CDR1 is SGHKS, CDR2 YYEKEE (reference sequence). The CDR3, as DNA: TGTGCCAGCAGCTTTGGGGACAGGGATGGCTACACCTTC. This codes for CASSFGDRDGYTF.

The V call is TRBV7-2, the J call TRBJ2-5; D uncertain. In germline, CDR1 is SGHTA, CDR2 FQGNSA. The CDR3 is 15 amino acids. V was clipped by 1 base and J by 3 bases, with 12 bases between them. The CDR3 spells CASSLVAGVEETQYF. CDR3 in DNA: TGTGCCAGCAGCTTAGTCGCAGGAGTGGAAGAGACCCAGTACTTC.

The chain combines TRBV6-1 with TRBJ1-5, with TRBD1 as a possible D gene (5 bases). Between the trimmed V and J ends, which lost 8 bases and 7 bases, there was a span of 18 bases. Germline loops: CDR1 MNHNS, CDR2 SASEGT. The CDR3 runs to 14 residues. DNA of the CDR3: TGTGCCAGCGCCTTCGCCGGGACTAACCAGCCCCAGCATTTT. It codes for CASAFAGTNQPQHF.

The V and J genes are TRBV5-5 and TRBJ2-3, with 8 bases that match TRBD1. Germline lookup yields CDR1 SGHKS and CDR2 YYEKEE (reference sequence). V shed 0 bases, J shed 1 base, and the junction held 4 bases outside the gene matches. The length of the CDR3 is 16 residues. CDR3 sequence: CASSLGRGHGTDTQYF. DNA of the CDR3: TGTGCCAGCAGCTTGGGCAGGGGGCACGGCACAGATACGCAGTATTTT.

This clonotype was detected a few times. The chain is built from TRBV5-1 and TRBJ1-1, with 9 bases matching TRBD1. With 4 bases clipped from V and 1 base from J, the junction kept 5 bases outside the gene matches. CDR3 size: 15 residues. Germline CDR1 and CDR2: SGHRS and YFSETQ. The CDR3, as DNA: TGCGCCAGCAGCGTAACAGGGGGCGAGAACACTGAAGCTTTCTTT. This encodes CASSVTGGENTEAFF. Combining the CDR3 with reference TRBV5-1 and TRBJ1-1 gives the whole variable domain KAGVTQTPRYLIKTRGQQVTLSCSPISGHRSVSWYQQTPGQGLQFLFEYFSETQRNKGNFPGRFSGRQFSNSRSEMNVSTLELGDSALYLCASSVTGGENTEAFFGQGTRLTVV.

This clonotype was recorded many times. The V gene is TRBV25-1, the J gene TRBJ2-5; D is uncertain. This CDR3 spans 15 amino acids. Trimming took off 3 bases at V and 1 base at J, with 12 bases between the two ends. Germline assignment: CDR1 MGHDK and CDR2 SYGVNS. In DNA form, the CDR3 reads TGTGCCAGCAGTGAGATGAAGGGCGGCCAAGAGACCCAGTACTTC. Protein sequence: CASSEMKGGQETQYF.

This clonotype occurred a few times. The chain is built from TRBV20-1 and TRBJ2-1, with D perhaps TRBD1 (5 bases). Germline CDR1 DFQATT, CDR2 SNEGSKA (reference sequence). V lost 6 bases, J lost 3 bases, and 15 bases lay in between. This CDR3 spans 14 amino acids. CDR3 region: CSAHLSTGYNEQFF. CDR3 nucleotides: TGCAGTGCCCACCTTAGTACAGGCTACAATGAGCAGTTCTTC.

V gene TRBV20-1 combines with J gene TRBJ2-1, with 7 bases identical to TRBD1. Germline V lookup: CDR1 DFQATT, CDR2 SNEGSKA (reference sequence). The V and J ends lost 0 bases and 0 bases, in that order; junction bases with no gene match: 5. The CDR3 is 16 residues long. CDR3 sequence reads: CSARDGGQISYNEQFF. The CDR3 DNA is TGCAGTGCTAGAGATGGGGGACAGATCTCCTACAATGAGCAGTTCTTC.

The chain is built from TRBV11-2 and TRBJ2-6; 7 positions match TRBD2. After removal of 1 base from V and 0 bases from J, the junction contained 6 bases not matched to a gene. CDR1 is SGHAT, CDR2 FQNNGV, per germline. The length of the CDR3 is 18 residues. CDR3 residues: CASSLVWRGTSGANVLTF. The CDR3 region has the DNA TGTGCCAGCAGCTTAGTTTGGCGGGGGACCTCTGGGGCCAACGTCCTGACTTTC.

The chain recombines TRBV24-1 with TRBJ2-7, with TRBD1 matching 7 bases. The CDR3 has 14 amino acids. Losses at the gene ends were 6 bases for V and 2 bases for J; bases not matched to a gene: 6. Per germline, CDR1 KGHDR and CDR2 SFDVKD. CDR3 nucleotides: TGTGCCACCAGTTCGGGACAGATTCCCTACGAGCAGTACTTC. Translating gives CATSSGQIPYEQYF.

The gene calls are TRBV7-2 and TRBJ2-4; 13 bases agree with TRBD2. J lost 6 bases, V lost 4 bases, and 3 bases had no gene match. Germline CDR1 is SGHTA and CDR2 is FQGNSA. The CDR3 length is 15 residues. CDR3: CASSWTSGRRNIQYF. The CDR3 bases are TGTGCCAGCAGCTGGACTAGCGGGAGAAGAAACATTCAGTACTTC.

The chain is built from TRBV21-1 and TRBJ2-1; TRBD2 is taken as the D call from the table, unchecked against the DNA. TRBV21-1 is tagged as a pseudogene. This CDR3 is 15 amino acids long. CDR3 coding DNA: TGTGCCAGCAGCAAGGGACTAGGTAGCCACAATGAGCAGTTCTTC. Its protein is CASSKGLGSHNEQFF.

The table lists this clonotype with a few counts. The chain recombines TRBV7-8 with TRBJ2-1; 9 bases match TRBD1. V dropped 5 bases and J dropped 12; count of bases not matched to a gene: 5. This CDR3 region has 12 residues. Germline V gene data show CDR1 as SGHVS and CDR2 as FQNEAQ. The CDR3 DNA is TGTGCCAGCAGCGCCGACAGGGGGTTGCAGTTCTTC. Translating it yields CASSADRGLQFF.

The chain joins TRBV28 to TRBJ1-5; a possible D gene is TRBD1 (5 bases). CDR1 and CDR2 (germline): MDHEN, SYDVKM. V was clipped by 5 bases and J by 3 bases, with 14 bases between them. CDR3 size: 15 residues. In nucleotides, the CDR3 is TGTGCCAGCAGTAAAAGTCAGGGTTACAATCAGCCCCAGCATTTT. Translated, it gives CASSKSQGYNQPQHF.

In its sample, this clonotype was seen a few times. The rearrangement joins TRBV2 to TRBJ1-4, with unresolved D. Germline CDR1 is SNHLY and CDR2 is FYNNEI. Trimming took off 4 bases at V and 4 bases at J, with 10 bases between the two ends. The length of the CDR3 is 14 residues. The CDR3 loop is CASSGRYINEKLFF. DNA for the CDR3: TGTGCCAGCAGTGGACGGTATATTAATGAAAAACTGTTTTTT.

V and J are TRBV20-1 and TRBJ2-1, with 9 bases fitting TRBD2. Germline V lookup: CDR1 DFQATT, CDR2 SNEGSKA (reference sequence). Trimming took 6 bases from V and 6 from J; bases not matched to a gene: 21. The CDR3 is made up of 18 amino acids. CDR3 DNA sequence: TGCAGTGCGAGACACCTTACTACAGCGGGAGGCCCAGGCAATGAGCAGTTCTTC. It yields the protein CSARHLTTAGGPGNEQFF.

There are a few counts of this clonotype. The chain uses TRBV12-3 or TRBV12-4 and TRBJ1-1, with D perhaps TRBD1 (6 bases). The CDR3 is 12 amino acids. Trimming pared 5 bases from V and 5 bases from J, leaving 9 bases between. The CDR3 nucleotides read TGTGCCAGCAGTACAGGGTCGACTGAAGCTTTCTTT. This gives the protein CASSTGSTEAFF.